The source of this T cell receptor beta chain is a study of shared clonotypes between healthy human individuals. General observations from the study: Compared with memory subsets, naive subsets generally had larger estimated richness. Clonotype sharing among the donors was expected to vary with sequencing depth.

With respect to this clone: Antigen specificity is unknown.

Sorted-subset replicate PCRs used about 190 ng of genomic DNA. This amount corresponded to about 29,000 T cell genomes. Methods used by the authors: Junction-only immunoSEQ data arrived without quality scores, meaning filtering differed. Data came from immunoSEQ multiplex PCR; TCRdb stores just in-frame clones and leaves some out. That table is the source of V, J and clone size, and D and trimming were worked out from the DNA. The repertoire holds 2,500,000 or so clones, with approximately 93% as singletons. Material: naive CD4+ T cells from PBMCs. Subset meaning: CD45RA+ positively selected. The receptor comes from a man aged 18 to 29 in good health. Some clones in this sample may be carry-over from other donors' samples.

CDR3 loop: CAWRSKGQGIGYTF. CDR3 coding DNA: TGTGCCTGGAGAAGTAAGGGACAGGGGATCGGCTACACCTTC. The J gene is TRBJ1-2, the V gene TRBV30; 10 bases are shared with TRBD1. J gave up 8 bases and V 3 bases, and 9 bases lay outside the gene matches. Germline V gene lookup returns CDR1 GTSNPN and CDR2 SVGIG (reference sequence). CDR3 length: 14 residues.